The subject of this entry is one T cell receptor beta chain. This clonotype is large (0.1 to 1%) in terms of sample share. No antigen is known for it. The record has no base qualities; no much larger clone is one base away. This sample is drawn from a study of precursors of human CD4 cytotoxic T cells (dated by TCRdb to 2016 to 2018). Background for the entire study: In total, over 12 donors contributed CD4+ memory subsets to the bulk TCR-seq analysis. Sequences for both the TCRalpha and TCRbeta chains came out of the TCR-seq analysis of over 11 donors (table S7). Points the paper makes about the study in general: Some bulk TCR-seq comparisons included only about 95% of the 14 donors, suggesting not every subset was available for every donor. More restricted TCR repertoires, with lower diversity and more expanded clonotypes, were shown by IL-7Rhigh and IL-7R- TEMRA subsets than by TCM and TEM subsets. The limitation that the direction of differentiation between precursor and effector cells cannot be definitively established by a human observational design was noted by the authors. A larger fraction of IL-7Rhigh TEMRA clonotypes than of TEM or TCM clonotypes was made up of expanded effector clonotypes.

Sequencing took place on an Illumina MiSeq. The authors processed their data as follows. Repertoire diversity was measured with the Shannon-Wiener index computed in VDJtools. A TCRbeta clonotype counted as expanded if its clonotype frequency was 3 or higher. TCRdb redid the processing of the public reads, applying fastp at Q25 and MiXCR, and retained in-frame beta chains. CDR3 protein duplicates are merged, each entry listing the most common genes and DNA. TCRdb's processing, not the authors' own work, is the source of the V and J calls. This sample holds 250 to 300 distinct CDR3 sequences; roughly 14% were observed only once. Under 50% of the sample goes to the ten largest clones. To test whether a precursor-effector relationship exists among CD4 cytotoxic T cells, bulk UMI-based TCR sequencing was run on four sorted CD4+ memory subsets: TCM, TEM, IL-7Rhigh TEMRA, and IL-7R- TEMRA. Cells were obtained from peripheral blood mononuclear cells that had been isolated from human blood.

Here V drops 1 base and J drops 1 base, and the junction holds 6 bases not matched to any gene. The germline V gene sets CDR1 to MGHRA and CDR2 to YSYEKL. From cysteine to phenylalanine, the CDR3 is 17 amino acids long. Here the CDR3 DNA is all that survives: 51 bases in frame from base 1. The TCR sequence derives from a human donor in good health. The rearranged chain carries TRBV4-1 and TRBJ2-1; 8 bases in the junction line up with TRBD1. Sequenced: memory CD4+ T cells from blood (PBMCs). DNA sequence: TGCGCCAGCAGCCAAGTAACCCAGGGGGCTTCCTACAATGAGCAGTTCTTC. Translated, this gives CASSQVTQGASYNEQFF.